The rows below give T cell receptor beta chains drawn from one sample of a study of cytomegalovirus exposure and HLA in healthy donors. Sequencing used immunoSEQ multiplex PCR; TCRdb keeps in-frame clones, though not all of them. The sample yields over 200,000 clones, approximately 90% seen once. The sample consisted of PBMCs. These receptors originate from a woman aged 18-29 years in good health and CMV-seronegative. CDR3s include the opening cysteine and the closing phenylalanine or tryptophan. D genes are given only for firm matches. The listing skips clone size in some rows; elsewhere it reads once, few, many or a size class.

d_call: .; v_call: TRBV6-5; j_call: TRBJ1-1; clone_size: .; cdr3_aa: CASSLMRNTEAFF; cdr3_nt: TGTGCCAGCAGCCTCATGAGGAACACTGAAGCTTTCTTT
d_call: .; v_call: TRBV4-1; j_call: TRBJ2-3; clone_size: few; cdr3_aa: CASSQGTEDTQYF; cdr3_nt: TGCGCCAGCAGCCAGGGCACAGAGGATACGCAGTATTTT
d_call: TRBD2; v_call: TRBV2; j_call: TRBJ2-3; clone_size: once; cdr3_aa: CARLAGGSGKPDTQYF; cdr3_nt: TGTGCCAGACTGGCGGGGGGGTCGGGGAAACCAGATACGCAGTATTTT
d_call: TRBD2; v_call: TRBV13; j_call: TRBJ2-2; clone_size: .; cdr3_aa: CASSFRLAGGPYTGELFF; cdr3_nt: TGTGCCAGCAGCTTCCGACTAGCGGGAGGGCCGTACACCGGGGAGCTGTTTTTT
d_call: TRBD2; v_call: TRBV4-2; j_call: TRBJ2-2; clone_size: .; cdr3_aa: CASSLTQRGGLTGELFF; cdr3_nt: TGTGCCAGCAGCCTCACCCAGCGGGGGGGCCTTACCGGGGAGCTGTTTTTT
d_call: .; v_call: TRBV9; j_call: TRBJ2-3; clone_size: .; cdr3_aa: CASSVGTSGTDTQYF; cdr3_nt: TGTGCCAGCAGCGTAGGCACCAGCGGCACAGATACGCAGTATTTT
d_call: TRBD2; v_call: TRBV7-2; j_call: TRBJ2-3; clone_size: .; cdr3_aa: CASSLGAGATDTQYF; cdr3_nt: TGTGCCAGCAGCTTAGGAGCGGGGGCCACAGATACGCAGTATTTT
d_call: TRBD1; v_call: TRBV7-6; j_call: TRBJ2-5; clone_size: .; cdr3_aa: CASSWGQGGQETQYF; cdr3_nt: TGTGCCAGCAGCTGGGGACAGGGAGGCCAAGAGACCCAGTACTTC
d_call: .; v_call: TRBV10-2; j_call: TRBJ1-2; clone_size: .; cdr3_aa: CASSEGGQPYGYTF; cdr3_nt: TGCGCCAGCAGTGAGGGTGGACAGCCCTATGGCTACACCTTC
d_call: .; v_call: TRBV7-3; j_call: TRBJ1-5; clone_size: .; cdr3_aa: CASSPTSDRNSNQPQHF; cdr3_nt: TGTGCCAGCAGCCCCACATCAGACAGGAATAGCAATCAGCCCCAGCATTTT
d_call: TRBD1; v_call: TRBV5-1; j_call: TRBJ1-1; clone_size: .; cdr3_aa: CASSIWTGGEGEAFF; cdr3_nt: TGCGCCAGCAGCATCTGGACAGGGGGCGAAGGGGAAGCTTTCTTT
d_call: .; v_call: TRBV10-2; j_call: TRBJ1-3; clone_size: .; cdr3_aa: CASRPSSSGNTIYF; cdr3_nt: TGCGCCAGCAGACCGTCCAGCTCTGGAAACACCATATATTTT
d_call: TRBD2; v_call: TRBV4-2; j_call: TRBJ2-5; clone_size: .; cdr3_aa: CASSQVTLAGGAWETQYF; cdr3_nt: TGTGCCAGCAGCCAAGTAACACTAGCGGGAGGAGCCTGGGAGACCCAGTACTTC
d_call: .; v_call: TRBV5-6; j_call: TRBJ1-1; clone_size: .; cdr3_aa: CASSLGQAVIEAFF; cdr3_nt: TGTGCCAGCAGCTTGGGACAGGCCGTTATTGAGGCTTTCTTT
d_call: .; v_call: TRBV6-1; j_call: TRBJ1-2; clone_size: .; cdr3_aa: CASRGQSNYGYTF; cdr3_nt: TGTGCCAGCAGGGGACAATCTAATTATGGCTACACCTTC
d_call: TRBD1; v_call: TRBV28; j_call: TRBJ2-7; clone_size: .; cdr3_aa: CASSLRVGDSVSYEQYF; cdr3_nt: TGTGCCAGCAGTTTACGGGTTGGGGACAGCGTCTCCTACGAGCAGTACTTC
d_call: TRBD1; v_call: TRBV7-6; j_call: TRBJ2-2; clone_size: .; cdr3_aa: CASSLVSGGTGELFF; cdr3_nt: TGTGCCAGCAGCTTAGTATCAGGGGGCACCGGGGAGCTGTTTTTT
d_call: .; v_call: TRBV6-5; j_call: TRBJ2-7; clone_size: .; cdr3_aa: CASSFLYEQYF; cdr3_nt: TGTGCCAGCAGTTTTTTATACGAGCAGTACTTC
d_call: TRBD2; v_call: TRBV4-3; j_call: TRBJ2-7; clone_size: .; cdr3_aa: CASSQDWSGIYEQYF; cdr3_nt: TGCGCCAGCAGCCAAGACTGGAGCGGGATCTACGAGCAGTACTTC
d_call: .; v_call: TRBV21-1; j_call: TRBJ2-1; clone_size: once; cdr3_aa: CARTEGRDEQFF; cdr3_nt: TGTGCCAGGACGGAGGGGCGGGATGAGCAGTTCTTC
d_call: .; v_call: TRBV18; j_call: TRBJ2-7; clone_size: .; cdr3_aa: CASSLSQFPYEQYF; cdr3_nt: TGTGCCAGCTCACTTAGTCAATTCCCCTACGAGCAGTACTTC
d_call: TRBD1; v_call: TRBV5-1; j_call: TRBJ2-7; clone_size: .; cdr3_aa: CASSLAGTGSSGEQYF; cdr3_nt: TGCGCCAGCAGCTTAGCCGGGACAGGGAGCTCGGGAGAGCAGTACTTC
d_call: .; v_call: TRBV19; j_call: TRBJ2-7; clone_size: .; cdr3_aa: CASSEGTSWVSIYEQYF; cdr3_nt: TGTGCCAGTAGTGAAGGGACATCGTGGGTGTCGATCTACGAGCAGTACTTC
d_call: .; v_call: TRBV10-2; j_call: TRBJ1-1; clone_size: .; cdr3_aa: CASRDSSGTEAFF; cdr3_nt: TGCGCCAGCAGGGACAGTTCGGGCACTGAAGCTTTCTTT
d_call: TRBD1; v_call: TRBV19; j_call: TRBJ1-2; clone_size: .; cdr3_aa: CASRIRGDYGYTF; cdr3_nt: TGTGCCAGTAGAATCAGGGGGGACTATGGCTACACCTTC
d_call: TRBD1; v_call: TRBV5-4; j_call: TRBJ2-5; clone_size: .; cdr3_aa: CASSLGQGDGQRGETQYF; cdr3_nt: TGTGCCAGCAGCTTGGGACAGGGGGACGGGCAAAGGGGGGAGACCCAGTACTTC
d_call: .; v_call: TRBV29-1; j_call: TRBJ1-2; clone_size: .; cdr3_aa: CSVARGGAYGYTF; cdr3_nt: TGCAGCGTTGCCCGGGGGGGTGCCTATGGCTACACCTTC
d_call: .; v_call: TRBV5-6; j_call: TRBJ2-5; clone_size: .; cdr3_aa: CASSPIGGYQETQYF; cdr3_nt: TGTGCCAGCAGCCCCATCGGAGGATACCAAGAGACCCAGTACTTC
d_call: .; v_call: TRBV7-2; j_call: TRBJ1-3; clone_size: .; cdr3_aa: CASSLEAADRGNTIYF; cdr3_nt: TGTGCCAGCAGTTTGGAGGCAGCCGACCGCGGAAACACCATATATTTT
d_call: TRBD2; v_call: TRBV9; j_call: TRBJ2-7; clone_size: .; cdr3_aa: CASSVAGLAGAYEQYF; cdr3_nt: TGTGCCAGCAGCGTAGCTGGACTAGCGGGAGCTTACGAGCAGTACTTC
d_call: .; v_call: TRBV5-6; j_call: TRBJ2-7; clone_size: .; cdr3_aa: CASSRRGLQPYEQYF; cdr3_nt: TGTGCCAGCAGCCGCCGCGGACTGCAACCCTACGAGCAGTACTTC
d_call: TRBD1; v_call: TRBV6-1; j_call: TRBJ2-1; clone_size: .; cdr3_aa: CASGMGQGALRFF; cdr3_nt: TGTGCCAGCGGAATGGGACAGGGGGCGTTAAGGTTCTTC
d_call: TRBD1; v_call: TRBV7-9; j_call: TRBJ1-2; clone_size: once; cdr3_aa: CASSLQGAGEGYTF; cdr3_nt: TGTGCCAGCAGCCTCCAGGGGGCAGGGGAAGGCTACACCTTC
d_call: .; v_call: TRBV5-1; j_call: TRBJ2-3; clone_size: .; cdr3_aa: CASSSADTQYF; cdr3_nt: TGCGCCAGCAGCTCCGCAGATACGCAGTATTTT
d_call: .; v_call: TRBV7-8; j_call: TRBJ1-5; clone_size: .; cdr3_aa: CASSSDTYNQPQHF; cdr3_nt: TGTGCCAGCAGCTCCGACACCTACAATCAGCCCCAGCATTTT
d_call: .; v_call: TRBV6-5; j_call: TRBJ1-4; clone_size: .; cdr3_aa: CASSSGGGNEKLFF; cdr3_nt: TGTGCCAGCAGTTCGGGCGGGGGGAATGAAAAACTGTTTTTT
d_call: .; v_call: TRBV5-4; j_call: TRBJ2-1; clone_size: .; cdr3_aa: CASSLGFSSESSYNEQFF; cdr3_nt: TGTGCCAGCAGCTTGGGATTTTCTTCGGAGAGCTCCTACAATGAGCAGTTCTTC
d_call: .; v_call: TRBV21-1; j_call: TRBJ1-1; clone_size: .; cdr3_aa: CASSTTRDRGIRMNTEAFF; cdr3_nt: TGTGCCAGCAGCACAACCCGGGACAGGGGTATCCGAATGAACACTGAAGCTTTCTTT
d_call: TRBD1; v_call: TRBV18; j_call: TRBJ1-2; clone_size: .; cdr3_aa: CASSPGTGKDMIYGYTF; cdr3_nt: TGTGCCAGCTCACCAGGGACAGGGAAGGATATGATTTATGGCTACACCTTC
d_call: .; v_call: TRBV18; j_call: TRBJ2-5; clone_size: .; cdr3_aa: CASSPPSRKETQYF; cdr3_nt: TGTGCCAGCTCACCACCGTCCAGAAAAGAGACCCAGTACTTC
d_call: TRBD2; v_call: TRBV11-2; j_call: TRBJ2-3; clone_size: .; cdr3_aa: CASSFGGVGSTDTQYF; cdr3_nt: TGTGCCAGCAGCTTCGGGGGGGTAGGAAGCACAGATACGCAGTATTTT
d_call: TRBD2; v_call: TRBV7-9; j_call: TRBJ2-7; clone_size: .; cdr3_aa: CASSLGSGGDYEQYF; cdr3_nt: TGTGCCAGCAGCTTGGGGAGCGGGGGGGACTACGAGCAGTACTTC
d_call: TRBD1; v_call: TRBV5-4; j_call: TRBJ1-1; clone_size: .; cdr3_aa: CASKTDRGNTEAFF; cdr3_nt: TGTGCCAGCAAGACGGACAGGGGGAACACTGAAGCTTTCTTT
d_call: .; v_call: TRBV6-5; j_call: TRBJ1-4; clone_size: .; cdr3_aa: CASSAEEGTNEKLFF; cdr3_nt: TGTGCCAGCAGTGCCGAGGAGGGGACTAATGAAAAACTGTTTTTT
d_call: .; v_call: TRBV11-3; j_call: TRBJ1-2; clone_size: .; cdr3_aa: CASSLDGGSGYGYTF; cdr3_nt: TGTGCCAGCAGCTTAGACGGAGGAAGTGGCTATGGCTACACCTTC